The clone carrying this TCR beta chain was detected only a few times. The antigen remains undetermined. V lost 3 bases to trimming and J lost 1 base; unmatched junction nucleotides: 4. The CDR3 consists of 15 residues. Germline V CDR1 and CDR2: SGHRS, YFSETQ. The sample originates from a study of response to subunit inactivated influenza vaccine. Using its own MiXCR run on the RT-PCR reads, TCRdb lists one record per CDR3 protein. Seen here are 500,000 to 600,000 distinct CDR3 sequences, 10% to 15% observed once, and the top ten hold more than 8.5%. Study-wide results and limits: It was suggested by the authors that few new T cells are recruited by each seasonal influenza vaccination.

This TCR derives from a man in his fifties or sixties who received an inactivated influenza vaccine. This chain joins TRBV5-1 and TRBJ2-3; 8 bases are a match to TRBD1. Specimen: PBMCs from blood, collected on the day of vaccination. DNA of the CDR3: TGCGCCAGCAGCTCGACAGGGGAGGGCACAGATACGCAGTATTTT. Translation: CASSSTGEGTDTQYF.